This T cell receptor (beta chain) appears in the sequencing data of a study of T cell responses to AZD1222 COVID-19 vaccine. Findings and caveats of the study: All repertoire sampling was performed exclusively after the peak T cell response. Clonal diversity was possibly underestimated; the donors were predominantly white British and more often female.

The V end was cut by 3 bases, the J end by 0 bases, with 11 bases between. Germline CDR1 and CDR2: MGHRA and YSYEKL. The CDR3 is made up of 15 amino acids. The sample holds one count of this clone. The antigen remains undetermined. The protocol was immunoSEQ multiplex PCR, while the TCRdb copy is restricted to in-frame clones and leaves out a portion. Among about 170,000 clones, approximately 93% were seen once, and the ten largest hold about 4%. The chain employs TRBV4-1 and TRBJ1-1, with D unresolved. This sequence originates from an adult in good health. This specimen was peripheral blood, taken on day 0 of AZD1222 vaccination. The CDR3 is CASSHLSSLNTEAFF. The CDR3, as DNA: TGCGCCAGCAGCCATCTCTCTAGCCTGAACACTGAAGCTTTCTTT.